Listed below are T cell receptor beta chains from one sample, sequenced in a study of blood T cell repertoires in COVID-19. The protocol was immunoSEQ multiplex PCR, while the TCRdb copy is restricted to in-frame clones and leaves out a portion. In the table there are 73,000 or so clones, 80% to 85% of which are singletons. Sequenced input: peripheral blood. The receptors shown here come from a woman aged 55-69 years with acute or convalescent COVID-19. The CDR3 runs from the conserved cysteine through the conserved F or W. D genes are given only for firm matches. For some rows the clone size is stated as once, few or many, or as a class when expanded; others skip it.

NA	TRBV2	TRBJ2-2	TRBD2	CASSERVAGTGELFF	TGTGCCAGCAGTGAACGGGTAGCGGGCACCGGGGAGCTGTTTTTT
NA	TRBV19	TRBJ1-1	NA	CASSSRGSRNTEAFF	TGTGCCAGTAGTAGCAGGGGTTCGCGGAACACTGAAGCTTTCTTT
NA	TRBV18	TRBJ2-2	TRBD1	CASSPQDRGITGELFF	TGTGCCAGCTCACCACAGGACAGGGGTATCACCGGGGAGCTGTTTTTT
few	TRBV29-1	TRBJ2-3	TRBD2	CSVDSGWKADTQYF	TGCAGCGTTGATAGCGGGTGGAAGGCAGATACGCAGTATTTT
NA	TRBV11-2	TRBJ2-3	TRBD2	CASSRSGARTDTQYF	TGTGCCAGCAGCAGAAGCGGGGCCCGCACAGATACGCAGTATTTT
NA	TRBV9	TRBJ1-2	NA	CASSATRGYGYTF	TGTGCCAGCAGCGCCACACGGGGATATGGCTACACCTTC
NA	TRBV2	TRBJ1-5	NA	CASKTGREQPQHF	TGTGCCAGCAAGACGGGAAGGGAACAGCCCCAGCATTTT
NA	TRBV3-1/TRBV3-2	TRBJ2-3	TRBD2	CASSLSGGSGDTQYF	TGTGCCAGCAGCCTTAGCGGGGGGAGTGGAGATACGCAGTATTTT
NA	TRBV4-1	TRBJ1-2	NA	CASSPSRASNYGYTF	TGCGCCAGCAGCCCCTCCAGGGCCTCTAACTATGGCTACACCTTC
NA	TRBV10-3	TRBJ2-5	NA	CAISGTAGETQYF	TGTGCCATCAGTGGCACGGCCGGGGAGACCCAGTACTTC
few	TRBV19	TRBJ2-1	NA	CASSIQGYNEQFF	TGTGCCAGTAGTATCCAGGGGTACAATGAGCAGTTCTTC
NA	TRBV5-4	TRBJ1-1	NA	CASSPTGMNTEAFF	TGTGCCAGCAGCCCAACAGGGATGAACACTGAAGCTTTCTTT
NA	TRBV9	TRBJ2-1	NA	CASSVEGVLDEQFF	TGTGCCAGCAGCGTAGAGGGGGTTTTAGATGAGCAGTTCTTC
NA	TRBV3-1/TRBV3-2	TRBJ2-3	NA	CASSQKTSLSGTDTQYF	TGTGCCAGCAGCCAAAAAACGAGCCTATCGGGCACAGATACGCAGTATTTT
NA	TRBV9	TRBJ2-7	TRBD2	CASSVLAGGPGEQYF	TGTGCCAGCAGCGTACTAGCGGGGGGGCCTGGGGAGCAGTACTTC
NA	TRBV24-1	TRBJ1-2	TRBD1	CATSGQGMGGYTF	TGTGCCACCAGTGGACAGGGGATGGGCGGCTACACCTTC
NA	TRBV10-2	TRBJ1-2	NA	CASSESGGGYTF	TGCGCCAGCAGTGAGTCTGGCGGGGGCTACACCTTC
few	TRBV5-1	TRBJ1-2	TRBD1	CASSLTRGYGYTF	TGCGCCAGCAGCTTAACCAGGGGGTATGGCTACACCTTC
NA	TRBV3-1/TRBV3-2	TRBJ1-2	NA	CASSPLPTANYGYTF	TGTGCCAGCAGCCCGCTCCCGACAGCTAACTATGGCTACACCTTC
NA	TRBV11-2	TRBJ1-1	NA	CASSLKVGGNTEAFF	TGTGCCAGCAGCTTAAAGGTTGGAGGGAACACTGAAGCTTTCTTT
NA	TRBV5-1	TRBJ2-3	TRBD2	CASSLSAAGVGDTQYF	TGCGCCAGCAGCTTGTCTGCAGCGGGGGTCGGGGATACGCAGTATTTT
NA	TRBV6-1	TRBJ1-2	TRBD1	CASSEGEGAYYGYTF	TGTGCCAGCAGTGAAGGTGAGGGGGCGTACTATGGCTACACCTTC
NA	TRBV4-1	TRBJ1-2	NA	CASRGVGGANGYTF	TGCGCCAGCAGGGGGGTCGGGGGGGCCAATGGCTACACCTTC
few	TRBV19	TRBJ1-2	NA	CPGGWYGYTF	TGTCCGGGGGGGTGGTATGGCTACACCTTC
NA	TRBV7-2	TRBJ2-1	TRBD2	CASSLIAGVEQFF	TGTGCCAGCAGCTTAATAGCGGGGGTAGAGCAGTTCTTC
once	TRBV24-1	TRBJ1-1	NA	CATSDFRGAAFF	TGTGCCACCAGTGATTTTCGGGGGGCAGCTTTCTTT
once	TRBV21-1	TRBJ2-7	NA	CASSKDQGQRMTSYEQYF	TGTGCCAGCAGCAAAGATCAGGGACAGCGGATGACGTCCTACGAGCAGTACTTC